This T cell receptor beta chain emerged from a study of metastatic and nonmetastatic thyroid tumors (dated by TCRdb to the early 2020s). Background on the whole study: The researchers compared repertoires between peripheral blood samples and tumor or nodule tissue samples from patients with malignant or benign thyroid disease.

General conclusions and limits of the study: TCR beta diversity was reported as significantly higher in malignant tumors than in benign nodules, in both blood and tumor samples.

No patient had received any treatment before thyroid surgery. Using T-cell receptor beta sequencing, the researchers looked back retrospectively at clinical samples from patients, gathered between about 2011 and 2018. The CDR3 holds 16 amino acids from the cysteine to the phenylalanine. The retained sequence is limited to the CDR3, 48 bases, with the frame set at the first base. The germline V gene encodes CDR1 MNHNS and CDR2 SASEGT. The junction shows trimming of 6 bases on V and 3 bases on J, and the gene matches do not reach 12 bases of it. The library was built by means of PCR. Sequencing relied on an Illumina HiSeq 4000. High-throughput sequencing was used to profile the CDR3 region of the TCR beta-chain in every patient. The study's own analysis went as follows. Drawing on CDR3 differences between clinicopathological groups, the researchers built a classifier meant to tell apart patients with distant-metastatic papillary thyroid cancer. The Shannon index was used to assess repertoire diversity, and the Morisita-Horn index was used to assess tumor-blood repertoire similarity. TCRdb trimmed public reads at Q25 via fastp, called clones via MiXCR and kept in-frame beta chains. These V and J calls originate from TCRdb's pipeline instead of the authors' own analysis. Recorded for this sample are over 15,000 clones; over 25% of them occurred a single time. The ten most abundant clones make up 20% to 25% of the sample.

This clone is classified as medium-sized (0.01 to 0.1%). Its antigen is unknown. No per-base quality is available; no much larger clone lies one base away. The sequencing input was adjacent normal tissue. Recombination joined TRBV6-1 with TRBJ2-7, and TRBD1 aligns with 9 junction nucleotides. The TCR was taken from a female donor with papillary thyroid cancer or a benign thyroid nodule (not recorded which). Some clones in this sample may be carry-over from other donors' samples. CDR3 region: CASRALVGQGNYEQYF. The DNA sequence is as follows: TGTGCCAGCAGAGCTCTAGTCGGACAGGGGAACTACGAGCAGTACTTC.